The 11 T cell receptor beta chains below come from one sample, sequenced in a study of beta chain features in type 1 diabetes. Of the isolated RNA, all was reverse transcribed, and so the sequenced material was expressed TCRB transcripts. The repertoire was sequenced with immunoSEQ multiplex PCR; TCRdb's copy has only in-frame clones and lacks some. Of fewer than 150,000 clones in the sample, roughly 7.2% were seen once. Sequencing was done on a sample of central memory CD4+ T cells from blood. These receptors originate from a woman under 40 in good health.

This clone was counted only a few times. DNA for the CDR3: TGCAGCGTTGCCGGGAATAATGAAAAACTGTTTTTT. Translated, it gives CSVAGNNEKLFF. This sequence joins TRBV29-1 and TRBJ1-4, with unresolved D. The germline V gene has CDR1 SQVTM and CDR2 ANQGSEA. This CDR3 contains 12 residues. With 4 bases removed from V and 4 bases from J, the gap between germline ends came to 7 bases. Looking up the rest from reference TRBV29-1 and TRBJ1-4 gives the full variable domain: SAVISQKPSRDICQRGTSLTIQCQVDSQVTMMFWYRQQPGQSLTLIATANQGSEATYESGFVIDKFPISRPNLTFSTLTVSNMSPEDSSIYLCSVAGNNEKLFFGSGTQLSVL.

The chain links TRBV27 to TRBJ1-1; perhaps TRBD1 as D (5 bases). Per germline, CDR1 MNHEY and CDR2 SMNVEV (reference sequence). This CDR3 region has 14 residues. Trimming took off 4 bases at V and 1 base at J, with 10 bases between the two ends. CDR3: CASSSGLQNTEAFF. The DNA for the CDR3 is TGTGCCAGCAGTTCGGGACTTCAGAACACTGAAGCTTTCTTT.

This clone was recorded many times. The V gene is TRBV18, the J gene TRBJ2-1; D is perhaps TRBD2 (5 bases). The length of the CDR3 is 13 residues. CDR1 and CDR2 (germline): KGHSH, LQKENI. V was shortened by 2 bases and J by 5 bases, with 7 bases between the two germline ends. In DNA form, the CDR3 reads TGTGCCAGCTCACCAGGACTTGACAATGAGCAGTTCTTC. Amino acids: CASSPGLDNEQFF. Full variable domain (missing parts from reference TRBV18 and TRBJ2-1): NAGVMQNPRHLVRRRGQEARLRCSPMKGHSHVYWYRQLPEEGLKFMVYLQKENIIDESGMPKERFSAEFPKEGPSILRIQQVVRGDSAAYFCASSPGLDNEQFFGPGTRLTVL.

This clone has at least ten counts. This sequence joins TRBV5-4 and TRBJ2-2; TRBD1 matches at 9 bases. The CDR3 has 15 residues. The trim removed 5 bases at V and 4 bases at J, leaving 6 bases unmatched. Germline V gives CDR1 SGHNT, CDR2 YYREEE (reference sequence). Written as DNA, the CDR3 is TGTGCCAGCAGTCCTACAGGGGGCCGCACCGGGGAGCTGTTTTTT. This codes for CASSPTGGRTGELFF.

A single count supports this clone. Here the CDR3 DNA reads TGTGCCAGCATGCCCCCTTCGGGCCAAGAGACCCAGTACTTC. Encoded protein: CASMPPSGQETQYF. The genes are TRBV6-6 and TRBJ2-5; D remains ambiguous. This CDR3 has 14 amino acids. V lost 7 bases, J lost 1 base, and 13 bases lay in between. Germline loops: CDR1 MNHNY, CDR2 SVGAGI (reference sequence).

The genes are TRBV5-4 and TRBJ1-2, with D possibly matching TRBD1 (5 bases). CDR1 is SGHNT and CDR2 is YYREEE in the germline V gene (reference sequence). CDR3 size: 15 residues. The ends were cut back, 5 bases at V and 2 bases at J, with 16 bases in the middle. The CDR3 DNA follows: TGTGCCAGCAGTCGTAAAGAGACAGAAAACTATGGCTACACCTTC. This sequence encodes CASSRKETENYGYTF.

This clone has just a few counts. This sequence joins TRBV6-5 and TRBJ2-2; no reliable D call. The V gene lost 4 bases and the J gene lost 3 bases, with 6 bases spanning the gap. Germline V gene sequence: CDR1 MNHEY, CDR2 SVGAGI. The CDR3 sequence is 13 residues long. CDR3 sequence (DNA): TGTGCCAGCAGTTTCCTCGACACCGGGGAGCTGTTTTTT. Its translation: CASSFLDTGELFF.

In its sample, this clone was seen a few times. The chain employs TRBV9 and TRBJ2-5; 7 bases match TRBD1. Trimming removed 3 bases from V and 7 bases from J; junction bases left unmatched: 9. Germline V gene lookup returns CDR1 SGDLS and CDR2 YYNGEE. The CDR3 totals 14 residues. CDR3 nucleotide sequence: TGTGCCAGCAGCGGGGACAGTGGTCTGGGGACCCAGTACTTC. Translation: CASSGDSGLGTQYF.

Details on this clone: The same CDR3 can be traced to other DNA sequences in this sample. This chain uses TRBV20-1 with TRBJ2-7; no firm D call. CDR3 length equals 11 residues. Germline CDR1 is DFQATT and CDR2 is SNEGSKA (reference sequence). Trimming took 3 bases from V and 3 from J, leaving 6 bases between them. The CDR3 region is CSARESYEQYF. Written as DNA, the CDR3 is TGCAGTGCTAGGGAGAGCTACGAGCAGTACTTC.

The gene calls are TRBV7-9 and TRBJ2-1, with D maybe TRBD1 (5 bases). V was shortened by 2 bases and J by 6 bases, with 11 bases between the two germline ends. This CDR3 spans 14 amino acids. The germline CDR1 and CDR2 sequences are SEHNR and FQNEAQ (reference sequence). CDR3 DNA sequence: TGTGCCAGCAGCTTAACGATTAGGGGCAATGAGCAGTTCTTC. This sequence encodes CASSLTIRGNEQFF.

The V and J genes are TRBV11-3 and TRBJ2-1; a weak D match, TRBD1 (6 bases). Germline CDR1 SGHNT, CDR2 YENEEA. This CDR3 has 13 residues. V lost 5 bases to trimming and J lost 10 bases, with 15 bases between them. CDR3 DNA sequence: TGTGCCAGCAGCCCGGACAGAATCGGAGAGCAGTTCTTC. Protein sequence: CASSPDRIGEQFF.